This T cell receptor beta chain stems from a study of PD-L1 blockade in urothelial cancer. The junction had 8 bases not matched to a gene; V was cut back by 9 bases and J by 2 bases. This CDR3 has 14 amino acids. CDR1 and CDR2 (germline): WNHNN, SYGVQD (reference sequence). Profiled with immunoSEQ multiplex PCR; TCRdb holds only in-frame clones, not every one. Of approximately 79,000 clones in the sample, about 85% were seen once. Time point specified: pretreatment peripheral blood. The sample consisted of PBMCs, taken around atezolizumab (anti-PD-L1) treatment. This receptor was taken from a man aged 35-49 years with urothelial cancer. J is TRBJ1-1 and V is TRBV10-1; TRBD1 matches at 8 bases. This CDR3 is CASSRTGLNTEAFF. The CDR3 DNA reads TGCGCCAGTTCGAGGACAGGGTTAAACACTGAAGCTTTCTTT.